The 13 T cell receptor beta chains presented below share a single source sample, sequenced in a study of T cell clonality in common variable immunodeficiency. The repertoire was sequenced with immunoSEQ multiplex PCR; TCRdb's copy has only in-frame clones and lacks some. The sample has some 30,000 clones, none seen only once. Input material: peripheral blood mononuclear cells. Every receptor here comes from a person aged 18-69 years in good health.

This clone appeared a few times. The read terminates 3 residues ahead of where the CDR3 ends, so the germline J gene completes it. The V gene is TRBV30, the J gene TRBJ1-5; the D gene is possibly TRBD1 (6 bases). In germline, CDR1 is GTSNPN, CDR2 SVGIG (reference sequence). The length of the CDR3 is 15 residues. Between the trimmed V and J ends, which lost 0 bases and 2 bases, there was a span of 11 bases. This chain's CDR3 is CAWSVGRGRNQPQHF. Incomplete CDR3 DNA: TGTGCCTGGAGTGTTGGCAGGGGCCGCAATCAGCCC.

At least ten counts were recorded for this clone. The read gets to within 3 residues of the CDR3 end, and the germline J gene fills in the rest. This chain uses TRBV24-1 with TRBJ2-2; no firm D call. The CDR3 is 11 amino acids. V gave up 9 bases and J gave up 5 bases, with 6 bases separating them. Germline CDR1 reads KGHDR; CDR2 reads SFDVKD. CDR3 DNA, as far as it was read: TGTGCCACCCAAATTACCGGGGAG. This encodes CATQITGE. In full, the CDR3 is CATQITGELFF.

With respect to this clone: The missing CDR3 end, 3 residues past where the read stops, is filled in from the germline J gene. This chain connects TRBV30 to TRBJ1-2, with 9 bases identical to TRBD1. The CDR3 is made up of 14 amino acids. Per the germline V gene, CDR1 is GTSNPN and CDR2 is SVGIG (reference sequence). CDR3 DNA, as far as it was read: TGTGCCTGGGCTATTCCGGGGACAGGGTTGGAC. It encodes CAWAIPGTGLD. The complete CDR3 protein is CAWAIPGTGLDYTF.

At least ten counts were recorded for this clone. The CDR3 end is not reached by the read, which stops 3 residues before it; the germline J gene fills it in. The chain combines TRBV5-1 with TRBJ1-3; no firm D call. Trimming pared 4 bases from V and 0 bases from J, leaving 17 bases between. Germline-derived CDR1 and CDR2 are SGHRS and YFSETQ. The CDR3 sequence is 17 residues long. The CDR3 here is CASSIDTDSSSGNTIYF. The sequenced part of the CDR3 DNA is TGCGCCAGCAGCATAGATACCGACTCAAGCTCTGGAAACACC.

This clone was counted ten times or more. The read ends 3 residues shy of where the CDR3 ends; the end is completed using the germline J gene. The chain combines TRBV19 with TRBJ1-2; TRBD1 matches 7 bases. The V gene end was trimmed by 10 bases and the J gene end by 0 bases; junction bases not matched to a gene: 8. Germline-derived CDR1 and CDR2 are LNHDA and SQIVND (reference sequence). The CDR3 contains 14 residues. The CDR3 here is CATKGAAPNYGYTF. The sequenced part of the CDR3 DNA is TGTGCCACCAAGGGGGCTGCACCTAACTATGGC.

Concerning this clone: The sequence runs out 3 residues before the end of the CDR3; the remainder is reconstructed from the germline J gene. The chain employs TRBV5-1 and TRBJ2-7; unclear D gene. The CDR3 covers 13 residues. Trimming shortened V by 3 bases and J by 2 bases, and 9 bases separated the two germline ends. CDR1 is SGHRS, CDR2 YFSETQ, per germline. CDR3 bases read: TGCGCCAGCAGCTCCGGCGGCGCCTACGAG. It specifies CASSSGGAYE. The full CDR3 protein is CASSSGGAYEQYF.

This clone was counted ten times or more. This chain's CDR3 is CASSASGSSYGYTF. The DNA read from the CDR3 is TGTGCCAGCAGCGCCAGCGGGTCCTCTTATGGC. This chain connects TRBV6-4 to TRBJ1-2; no reliable D call. The DNA ends 3 residues before the CDR3 does, and the rest of the CDR3 is filled in from the germline J gene. CDR1 and CDR2 from the germline V gene are MRHNA and SNTAGT. Trimming left V 6 bases short and J 5 bases short, with 16 bases between. The CDR3 spans 14 residues.

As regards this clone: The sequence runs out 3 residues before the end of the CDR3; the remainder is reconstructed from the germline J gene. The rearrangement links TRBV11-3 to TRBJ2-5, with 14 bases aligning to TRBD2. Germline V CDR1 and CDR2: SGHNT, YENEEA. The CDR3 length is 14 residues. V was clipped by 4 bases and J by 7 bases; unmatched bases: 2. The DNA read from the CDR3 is TGTGCCAGCAGCTCCGGGACTAGCGGGAGGACC. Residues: CASSSGTSGRT. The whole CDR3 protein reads CASSSGTSGRTQYF. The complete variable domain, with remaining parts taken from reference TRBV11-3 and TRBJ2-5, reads EAGVVQSPRYKIIEKKQPVAFWCNPISGHNTLYWYLQNLGQGPELLIRYENEEAVDDSQLPKDRFSAERLKGVDSTLKIQPAELGDSAVYLCASSSGTSGRTQYFGPGTRLLVL.

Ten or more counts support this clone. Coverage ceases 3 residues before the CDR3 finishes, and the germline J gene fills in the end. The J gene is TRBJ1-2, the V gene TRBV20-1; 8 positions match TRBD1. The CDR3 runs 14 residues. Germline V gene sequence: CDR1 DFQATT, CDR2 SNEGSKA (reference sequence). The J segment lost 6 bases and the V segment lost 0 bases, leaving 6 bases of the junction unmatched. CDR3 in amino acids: CSARDTGTGDGYTF. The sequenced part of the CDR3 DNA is TGCAGTGCTAGAGATACCGGGACAGGAGATGGC.

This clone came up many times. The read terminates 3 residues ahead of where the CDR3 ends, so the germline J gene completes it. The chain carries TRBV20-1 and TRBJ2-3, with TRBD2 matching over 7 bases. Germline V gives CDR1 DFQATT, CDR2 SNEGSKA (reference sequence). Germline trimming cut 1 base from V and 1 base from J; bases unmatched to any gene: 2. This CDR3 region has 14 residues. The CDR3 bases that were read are TGCAGTGCTAGAGCCCTAGCGGGCACAGATACG. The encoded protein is CSARALAGTDT. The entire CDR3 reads CSARALAGTDTQYF.

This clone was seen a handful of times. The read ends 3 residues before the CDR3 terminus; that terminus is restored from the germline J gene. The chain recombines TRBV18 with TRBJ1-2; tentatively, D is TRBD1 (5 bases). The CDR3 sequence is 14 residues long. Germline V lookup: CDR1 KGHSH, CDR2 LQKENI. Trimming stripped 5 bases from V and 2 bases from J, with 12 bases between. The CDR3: CASSSNRGNYGYTF. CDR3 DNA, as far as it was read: TGTGCCAGCTCATCAAATAGGGGAAACTATGGC.

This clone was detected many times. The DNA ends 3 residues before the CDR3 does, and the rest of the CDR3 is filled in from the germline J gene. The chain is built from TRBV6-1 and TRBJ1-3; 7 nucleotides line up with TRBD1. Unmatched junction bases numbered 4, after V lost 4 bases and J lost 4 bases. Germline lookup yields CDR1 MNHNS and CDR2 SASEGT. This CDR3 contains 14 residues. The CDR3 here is CASSGRGWGNTIYF. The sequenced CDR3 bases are TGTGCCAGCAGTGGCAGGGGGTGGGGAAACACC.

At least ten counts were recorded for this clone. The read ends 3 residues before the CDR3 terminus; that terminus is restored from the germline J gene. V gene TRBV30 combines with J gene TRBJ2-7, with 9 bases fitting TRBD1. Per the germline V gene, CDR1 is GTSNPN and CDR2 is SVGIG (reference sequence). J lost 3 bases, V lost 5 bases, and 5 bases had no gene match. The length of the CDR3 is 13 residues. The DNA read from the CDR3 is TGTGCCTGGGTCCGGACAGGGGTCTACGAG. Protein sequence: CAWVRTGVYE. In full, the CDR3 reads CAWVRTGVYEQYF. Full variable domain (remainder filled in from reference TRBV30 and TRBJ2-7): SQTIHQWPATLVQPVGSPLSLECTVEGTSNPNLYWYRQAAGRGLQLLFYSVGIGQISSEVPQNLSASRPQDRQFILSSKKLLLSDSGFYLCAWVRTGVYEQYFGPGTRLTVT.